This is a list of T cell receptor beta chains from one sample in a study of T-cell reconstitution after alpha-beta-depleted transplantation in children. TCRdb analysed the PCR reads with MiXCR anew, one entry per CDR3 protein. The sample lists roughly 500,000 distinct CDR3 sequences, over 25% occurring once. Material: PBMCs from the stem cell graft donor, obtained from the stem cell graft. All receptors derive from a human donor who donated a stem cell graft to a child with aplastic anemia. Both conserved end residues are part of each CDR3. Each record gives: D gene, V gene, J gene, clone size, CDR3 DNA, CDR3 protein. The D gene is left open where the match is weak. Only part of the rows carry a size: once, few, many, or a class if the clone is expanded.

D: TRBD2; V: TRBV29-1; J: TRBJ2-7; size: few; DNA: TGCAGCGTTCCTGTGACTAGCGGGGTCCGGGGGGAGCAGTACTTC; CDR3: CSVPVTSGVRGEQYF
D: TRBD2; V: TRBV4-1; J: TRBJ2-3; size: .; DNA: TGCGCCAGCAGCCCAGGACTAGCGGGAGGTCATGCAGATACGCAGTATTTT; CDR3: CASSPGLAGGHADTQYF
D: .; V: TRBV6-1; J: TRBJ1-1; size: few; DNA: TGTGCCACCAATACACAGGGAGGGTTGAGCACTGAAGCTTTCTTT; CDR3: CATNTQGGLSTEAFF
D: .; V: TRBV19; J: TRBJ1-1; size: .; DNA: TGTGCCAGTAGTATATCCTCTAACACTGAAGCTTTCTTT; CDR3: CASSISSNTEAFF
D: .; V: TRBV5-1; J: TRBJ1-6; size: .; DNA: TGCGCCAGCAGCTTTGCGGGGCGCGTCTCCTATAATTCACCCCTCCACTTT; CDR3: CASSFAGRVSYNSPLHF
D: TRBD1; V: TRBV5-6; J: TRBJ2-1; size: many; DNA: TGTGCCAGCAGCGTAGGACAGGCTAACTACAATGAGCAGTTCTTC; CDR3: CASSVGQANYNEQFF
D: TRBD2; V: TRBV11-2; J: TRBJ2-1; size: .; DNA: TGTGCCAGCACTCCCAGGGGAGGACTAGCGGGAGGTGGCTCCTACAATGAGCAGTTCTTC; CDR3: CASTPRGGLAGGGSYNEQFF
D: .; V: TRBV29-1; J: TRBJ2-2; size: .; DNA: TGCAGCGTTGTGAGTGGGACATTGAACACCGGGGAGCTGTTTTTT; CDR3: CSVVSGTLNTGELFF
D: .; V: TRBV5-4; J: TRBJ2-1; size: .; DNA: TGTGCCAGCAGCCGGTGGACGGGTGAGCAGTTCTTC; CDR3: CASSRWTGEQFF
D: TRBD1; V: TRBV7-9; J: TRBJ2-5; size: .; DNA: TGTGCCAGCAGCCCCGGGACAGGGCTGAGGGAGACCCAGTACTTC; CDR3: CASSPGTGLRETQYF
D: .; V: TRBV7-9; J: TRBJ1-6; size: .; DNA: TGTGCCAGCAGCCGCCAGACGGAGGCGAATTCACCCCTCCACTTT; CDR3: CASSRQTEANSPLHF
D: TRBD1; V: TRBV20-1; J: TRBJ1-5; size: few; DNA: TGCAGTGCTAGAGATACAGGGGGCGTCAATCAGCCCCAGCATTTT; CDR3: CSARDTGGVNQPQHF
D: .; V: TRBV2; J: TRBJ1-1; size: .; DNA: TGTGCCAGCAGTGAGAAGGGGTTCACTGAAGCTTTCTTT; CDR3: CASSEKGFTEAFF
D: TRBD1; V: TRBV13; J: TRBJ1-1; size: .; DNA: TGTGCCAGCAGCGACAGCGCGGAGGGGACAGTCGACTTCTTT; CDR3: CASSDSAEGTVDFF
D: TRBD2; V: TRBV29-1; J: TRBJ2-1; size: .; DNA: TGCAGCGTTGACGTGCTGCGGGAGGACAATGAGCAGTTCTTC; CDR3: CSVDVLREDNEQFF
D: .; V: TRBV6-1; J: TRBJ2-7; size: few; DNA: TGTGCCAGCAGTGTAAGTTCGGACTACTCCTACGAGCAGTACTTC; CDR3: CASSVSSDYSYEQYF
D: TRBD1; V: TRBV27; J: TRBJ2-7; size: .; DNA: TGTGCCAGCAGTTTATCGGGGACAGGGGCAAACTACGAGCAGTACTTC; CDR3: CASSLSGTGANYEQYF
D: .; V: TRBV7-2; J: TRBJ2-1; size: .; DNA: TGTGCCAGCAGCCGGATCGAGGGGAATGAGCAGTTCTTC; CDR3: CASSRIEGNEQFF
D: .; V: TRBV29-1; J: TRBJ1-1; size: many; DNA: TGCAGCGTTTCCGTATCCGGAAACCCGAACACTGAAGCTTTCTTT; CDR3: CSVSVSGNPNTEAFF
D: .; V: TRBV7-2; J: TRBJ1-1; size: .; DNA: TGTGCCAGCAGCTTAGAATGGGCCAACACTGAAGCTTTCTTT; CDR3: CASSLEWANTEAFF
D: .; V: TRBV9; J: TRBJ2-5; size: .; DNA: TGTGCCAGCAGCGAAAGAGGGCAGTCCTCCATTGCGGAGACCCAGTACTTC; CDR3: CASSERGQSSIAETQYF
D: .; V: TRBV7-2; J: TRBJ2-7; size: few; DNA: TGTGCCAGCAGCTTAGGGAGTCCCTCCCTTAACGAGCAGTACTTC; CDR3: CASSLGSPSLNEQYF
D: .; V: TRBV7-9; J: TRBJ2-5; size: once; DNA: TGTGCCAGCAGCGCAGGGGCTGGCCGAGAGACCCAGTACTTC; CDR3: CASSAGAGRETQYF
D: .; V: TRBV29-1; J: TRBJ2-5; size: .; DNA: TGCAGCCTCATCTACAACAACAGGGTTTCAGAGACCCAGTACTTC; CDR3: CSLIYNNRVSETQYF
D: .; V: TRBV5-1; J: TRBJ1-2; size: few; DNA: TGCGCCAGCAGCTTGGAGGCAGATTCCTATGGCTACACCTTC; CDR3: CASSLEADSYGYTF
D: .; V: TRBV6-5; J: TRBJ2-5; size: few; DNA: TGTGCCAGCAGTTACAACAGTAGGCGAGAGACCCAGTACTTC; CDR3: CASSYNSRRETQYF
D: .; V: TRBV19; J: TRBJ2-5; size: once; DNA: TGTGCCAGTAGTATCGGACAGTATGAGACCCAGTACTTC; CDR3: CASSIGQYETQYF
D: .; V: TRBV7-2; J: TRBJ2-1; size: .; DNA: TGTGCCAGCAGCCTAGGAGATCAAAGGGGTGAGCAGTTCTTC; CDR3: CASSLGDQRGEQFF
D: TRBD1; V: TRBV6-2/TRBV6-3; J: TRBJ2-7; size: .; DNA: TGTGCCAGCAGAACTCCGGGACAGGGGATCGACTACGAGCAGTACTTC; CDR3: CASRTPGQGIDYEQYF
D: .; V: TRBV9; J: TRBJ2-1; size: few; DNA: TGTGCCAGCAGCCCGTTTAACGGCGGAGGAGGGGGGGATGAGCAGTTCTTC; CDR3: CASSPFNGGGGGDEQFF